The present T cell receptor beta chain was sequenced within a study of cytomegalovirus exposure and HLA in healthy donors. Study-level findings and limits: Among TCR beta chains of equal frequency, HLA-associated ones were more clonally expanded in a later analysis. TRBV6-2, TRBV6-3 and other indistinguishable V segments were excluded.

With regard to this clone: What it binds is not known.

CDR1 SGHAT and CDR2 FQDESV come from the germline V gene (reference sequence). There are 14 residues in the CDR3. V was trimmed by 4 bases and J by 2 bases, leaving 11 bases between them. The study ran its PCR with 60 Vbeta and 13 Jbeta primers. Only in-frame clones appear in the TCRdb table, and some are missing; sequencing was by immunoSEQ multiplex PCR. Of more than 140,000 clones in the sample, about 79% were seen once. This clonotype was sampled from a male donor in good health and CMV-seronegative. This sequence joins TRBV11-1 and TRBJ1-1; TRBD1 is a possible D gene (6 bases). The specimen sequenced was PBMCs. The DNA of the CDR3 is TGTGCCAGCAGCTCCAGGACAGAAAACACTGAAGCTTTCTTT. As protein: CASSSRTENTEAFF.